This is a list of T cell receptor beta chains from one sample in a study of cytomegalovirus exposure and HLA in healthy donors. TCRdb keeps only in-frame clones here, not all; method: immunoSEQ multiplex PCR. The sample lists some 170,000 clones, roughly 80% occurring once. The specimen sequenced was PBMCs. These receptors were taken from a girl between 10 and 17 years old in good health and CMV-seropositive. Both conserved end residues are part of each CDR3.

J,V,CDR3
TRBJ2-1,TRBV1,CTSSQDGVNSYNEQFF
TRBJ2-1,TRBV5-1,CASSFGLAGGLAYNEQFF
TRBJ2-7,TRBV7-9,CASSQPGQELDEQYF
TRBJ1-2,TRBV27,CASGGAGYTF
TRBJ2-1,TRBV27,CASSLLGGEQFF
TRBJ2-1,TRBV14,CASSQEGKGGIGVPYNEQFF
TRBJ2-7,TRBV5-4,CASSRGGSTSAVTYEQYF
TRBJ2-1,TRBV28,CASSMLRGQKTNEQFF
TRBJ1-3,TRBV4-3,CASSQGATGNTIYF
TRBJ1-3,TRBV25-1,CASSDPLEGNTIYF
TRBJ1-2,TRBV30,CAWSFVRNRHNYGYTF
TRBJ1-5,TRBV7-9,CASSVGQGATIYQPQHF
TRBJ2-7,TRBV5-1,CASSPWVGGPAYEQYF
TRBJ1-2,TRBV5-6,CASSLGRQGYGYTF
TRBJ1-4,TRBV7-9,CASSPQQGTNEKLFF
TRBJ2-5,TRBV5-1,CASTIQETQYF
TRBJ2-7,TRBV20-1,CSAPKGVEQYF
TRBJ2-3,TRBV30,CACISGRGDTQYF
TRBJ1-1,TRBV6-5,CASSLGGGATEAFF
TRBJ1-2,TRBV9,CASSAITSGDGYTF
TRBJ2-3,TRBV4-3,CASSRLRAYKGDPDTQYF
TRBJ1-1,TRBV6-5,CASSYREGSAFF
TRBJ2-4,TRBV5-6,CASSWASDIQYF
TRBJ2-3,TRBV5-1,CASSLLAGVADTQYF
TRBJ1-5,TRBV29-1,CSVDGADNQPQHF
TRBJ1-1,TRBV6-6,CASIEGDLNTEAFF
TRBJ1-2,TRBV7-9,CSSSPRDGYTF
TRBJ2-7,TRBV15,CATSGRGGSYEQYF
TRBJ2-1,TRBV29-1,CSVDRTSGRGVNEQFF
TRBJ2-1,TRBV6-6,CASSYRDRASNEQFF
TRBJ2-2,TRBV6-1,CASSDLGRGTGELFF
TRBJ2-2,TRBV18,CASSPDSAGELFF
TRBJ1-5,TRBV7-2,CASSPTGTGLGQPQHF
TRBJ2-7,TRBV2,CASKTERERYEQYF
TRBJ1-2,TRBV4-1,CASSQAFGGSGYTF